Below, 20 T cell receptor beta chains from the same sample are listed, as sequenced in a study of T cell responses to AZD1222 COVID-19 vaccine. Data came from immunoSEQ multiplex PCR; TCRdb stores just in-frame clones and leaves some out. The profile shows approximately 150,000 clones, around 90% of them singletons. Specimen: peripheral blood, collected 28 days after the second dose of the MenACWY control vaccine. These receptors all stem from an adult who received the MenACWY meningococcal vaccine as a control.

The chain joins TRBV19 to TRBJ2-7; TRBD1 matches at 12 bases. The CDR3 is 14 residues long. Germline V lookup: CDR1 LNHDA, CDR2 SQIVND (reference sequence). V shed 5 bases, J shed 6 bases, and the junction held 5 bases outside the gene matches. CDR3 region: CASSGTGGFSEQYF. As DNA, the CDR3 is TGTGCCAGTAGTGGGACAGGGGGCTTCTCCGAGCAGTACTTC.

The gene calls are TRBV20-1 and TRBJ1-5; 7 nucleotides align to TRBD1. In germline, CDR1 is DFQATT, CDR2 SNEGSKA (reference sequence). J gave up 0 bases and V 5 bases, and 10 bases lay outside the gene matches. The CDR3 consists of 16 residues. In DNA form, the CDR3 reads TGCAGTGCTGGTGATACCGGGACAGATAGCAATCAGCCCCAGCATTTT. It translates to CSAGDTGTDSNQPQHF.

V usage is TRBV3-1 (or the pseudogene TRBV3-2) and J usage is TRBJ1-2; D remains unclear. Trimming left V 4 bases short and J 4 bases short, with 10 bases between. CDR1 and CDR2 (germline): LGHDT, YNNKEL (reference sequence). This CDR3 region has 13 residues. CDR3 coding DNA: TGTGCCAGCAGCCCCCGGGCCCGCTATGGCTACACCTTC. This encodes CASSPRARYGYTF.

This clone was detected only once. J is TRBJ2-3 and V is TRBV9, with D possibly being TRBD2 (6 bases). V lost 2 bases and J 0 bases, leaving 10 bases between the germline ends. This CDR3 comprises 15 residues. Germline V gene sequence: CDR1 SGDLS, CDR2 YYNGEE. Written as DNA, the CDR3 is TGTGCCAGCAGCGTCCACAGCGGGAGCACAGATACGCAGTATTTT. It encodes CASSVHSGSTDTQYF.

The gene calls are TRBV7-9 and TRBJ2-7, with D unresolved. The CDR3 consists of 14 residues. Germline CDR1 is SEHNR and CDR2 is FQNEAQ (reference sequence). Trimming took off 5 bases at V and 6 bases at J, with 17 bases between the two ends. CDR3 amino acids: CASSGPVSGSEQYF. CDR3 sequence (DNA): TGTGCCAGCAGCGGCCCGGTCTCTGGGTCCGAGCAGTACTTC.

The chain is built from TRBV19 and TRBJ1-2; possible D gene TRBD1, 6 bases. The CDR3 is made up of 14 amino acids. Between the trimmed V and J ends, which lost 5 bases and 5 bases, there was a span of 15 bases. Germline loops: CDR1 LNHDA, CDR2 SQIVND (reference sequence). The CDR3 loop is CASSFRDNFYGYTF. CDR3 nucleotides: TGTGCCAGTAGTTTCCGGGACAATTTTTATGGCTACACCTTC. Together with reference TRBV19 and TRBJ1-2, the CDR3 gives the full variable domain: DGGITQSPKYLFRKEGQNVTLSCEQNLNHDAMYWYRQDPGQGLRLIYYSQIVNDFQKGDIAEGYSVSREKKESFPLTVTSAQKNPTAFYLCASSFRDNFYGYTFGSGTRLTVV.

This clone has only one observation. V usage is TRBV6-1 and J usage is TRBJ1-2, with TRBD1 as a possible D gene (5 bases). CDR1 is MNHNS and CDR2 is SASEGT in the germline V gene. Trimming pared 0 bases from V and 2 bases from J, leaving 7 bases between. The CDR3 sequence is 14 residues long. CDR3 DNA: TGTGCCAGCAGTGAAGCGGGGCAGAACTATGGCTACACCTTC. Amino acid sequence: CASSEAGQNYGYTF.

This clone was seen a single time. The chain uses TRBV9 and TRBJ2-7; D is unresolved. The CDR3 loop spans 15 amino acids. V was shortened by 0 bases and J by 3 bases, with 13 bases between the two germline ends. Germline values: CDR1 SGDLS, CDR2 YYNGEE. The CDR3 sequence is CASSVAPNRNYEQYF. As DNA, the CDR3 is TGTGCCAGCAGCGTAGCTCCGAACAGAAACTACGAGCAGTACTTC.

The CDR3 nucleotides are TGCAGCGTTTCCAGAGCGGGAGCAGGGAATGAGCAGTTCTTC. Protein product: CSVSRAGAGNEQFF. The chain has TRBV29-1 and TRBJ2-1; 8 nucleotides line up with TRBD2. This CDR3 is built from 14 residues. J was trimmed by 7 bases and V by 5 bases; bases with no gene match: 10. In germline, CDR1 is SQVTM, CDR2 ANQGSEA.

This rearrangement joins TRBV15 to TRBJ1-4; D may be TRBD1 (5 bases). CDR1 is LNHNV, CDR2 YYDKDF, per germline (reference sequence). This CDR3 has 16 amino acids. V was shortened by 0 bases and J by 0 bases, with 8 bases between the two germline ends. The CDR3 protein is CATSREGTATNEKLFF. In nucleotides, the CDR3 is TGTGCCACCAGCAGAGAGGGGACTGCAACTAATGAAAAACTGTTTTTT.

The rearrangement uses TRBV7-8 and TRBJ2-1; D unclear. V lost 4 bases and J 6 bases, leaving 16 bases between the germline ends. CDR3 length: 15 residues. CDR1 SGHVS and CDR2 FQNEAQ come from the germline V gene. CDR3: CASSSGAIGSNEQFF. DNA of the CDR3: TGTGCCAGCAGCTCGGGCGCCATAGGGTCCAATGAGCAGTTCTTC. The variable domain in full, with the rest retrieved from reference TRBV7-8 and TRBJ2-1, is GAGVSQSPRYKVAKRGQDVALRCDPISGHVSLFWYQQALGQGPEFLTYFQNEAQLDKSGLPSDRFFAERPEGSVSTLKIQRTQQEDSAVYLCASSSGAIGSNEQFFGPGTRLTVL.

The rearrangement uses TRBV12-5 and TRBJ2-1; the D is unclear. CDR1 and CDR2 (germline): LGHNT, FRNRAP. Trimming pared 1 base from V and 5 bases from J, leaving 9 bases between. The CDR3 loop spans 14 amino acids. The CDR3 loop is CASGLAPQNNEQFF. CDR3 DNA: TGTGCTAGTGGTTTGGCCCCACAGAACAATGAGCAGTTCTTC.

The rearrangement joins TRBV28 to TRBJ2-6; D might be TRBD1 (5 bases). Germline V gene sequence: CDR1 MDHEN, CDR2 SYDVKM. Trimming removed 3 bases from V and 4 bases from J, with 16 bases in between. CDR3 size: 17 residues. The CDR3 region has the DNA TGTGCCAGCAGTTTCGGCCAGGGTTTACTGGGGGCCAACGTCCTGACTTTC. It specifies CASSFGQGLLGANVLTF. The entire variable domain, with the rest obtained from reference TRBV28 and TRBJ2-6, is as follows: DVKVTQSSRYLVKRTGEKVFLECVQDMDHENMFWYRQDPGLGLRLIYFSYDVKMKEKGDIPEGYSVSREKKERFSLILESASTNQTSMYLCASSFGQGLLGANVLTFGAGSRLTVL.

The J gene is TRBJ2-1, the V gene TRBV12-5; 8 nucleotides align to TRBD1. V lost 1 base and J lost 1; bases outside the gene matches: 9. CDR1 is LGHNT and CDR2 is FRNRAP in the germline V gene. The CDR3 has 18 amino acids. The CDR3 loop is CASGLEGSGGLSYNEQFF. CDR3 bases: TGTGCTAGTGGTTTGGAAGGATCAGGGGGCTTATCCTACAATGAGCAGTTCTTC.

The rearrangement uses TRBV19 and TRBJ2-7; D might be TRBD1 (5 bases). V lost 4 bases and J lost 6, with 16 bases in between. CDR1 and CDR2 from the germline V gene are LNHDA and SQIVND (reference sequence). This CDR3 spans 14 amino acids. CDR3 bases: TGTGCCAGTAGTACCCACCTCCAGGGTTCCGAGCAGTACTTC. Translation: CASSTHLQGSEQYF.

CDR3 amino acids: CASSQYRLGTTGELFF. As DNA, the CDR3 is TGCGCCAGCAGCCAATATAGACTAGGGACCACCGGGGAGCTGTTTTTT. The chain joins TRBV4-3 to TRBJ2-2; a weak D match, TRBD2 (6 bases). This CDR3 region has 16 residues. V was cut by 2 bases and J by 4 bases, with 14 bases left in between. CDR1 and CDR2 from the germline V gene are LGHNA and YSLEER.

The chain recombines TRBV12-3 or TRBV12-4 with TRBJ2-1; D call uncertain. The CDR3 is made up of 10 amino acids. The V end lost 8 bases, the J end lost 3 bases, and 2 bases lay between the germline ends. The CDR3 region has the DNA TGTGCCAGCGGCTACAATGAGCAGTTCTTC. It is translated as CASGYNEQFF.

The V call is TRBV7-2, the J call TRBJ2-1, with 9 positions matching TRBD2. Germline CDR1 is SGHTA and CDR2 is FQGNSA. The CDR3 loop spans 15 amino acids. J was trimmed by 6 bases and V by 6 bases; bases with no gene match: 9. CDR3 DNA sequence: TGTGCCAGCAGTCGAGGGACTAGCCTTGGCAATGAGCAGTTCTTC. Its protein product is CASSRGTSLGNEQFF.

This chain uses TRBV6-5 with TRBJ1-2; D is perhaps TRBD1 (6 bases). The V end was cut by 7 bases, the J end by 4 bases, with 13 bases between. The CDR3 length is 13 residues. The germline CDR1 and CDR2 sequences are MNHEY and SVGAGI. CDR3 amino acids: CASIPTGTYGYTF. The CDR3 coding sequence is TGTGCCAGCATCCCAACAGGGACCTATGGCTACACCTTC.

V and J are TRBV27 and TRBJ2-7; 8 bases map to TRBD2. The CDR3 totals 14 residues. From germline, CDR1 is MNHEY and CDR2 SMNVEV (reference sequence). V gave up 8 bases and J gave up 5 bases; unmatched junction bases: 11. CDR3: CASSLAPGGNEQYF. The CDR3 DNA sequence: TGTGCCAGCTCCCTAGCTCCGGGAGGGAACGAGCAGTACTTC.